Presented here are 22 T cell receptor beta chains from one specimen sequenced in a study of Tregs in tolerant kidney transplant recipients. Clones were sequenced by immunoSEQ multiplex PCR, and TCRdb holds only the in-frame ones, with some missing. This table holds about 46,000 clones, 91% found once. Material for sequencing was Tregs from blood. The receptor source for this set is a human donor in good health.

There are a few counts of this clone. The chain carries TRBV6-5 and TRBJ1-3; D is perhaps TRBD1 (5 bases). V was shortened by 3 bases and J by 10 bases, with 16 bases between the two germline ends. The CDR3 loop spans 14 amino acids. Germline V CDR1 and CDR2: MNHEY, SVGAGI. CDR3 residues: CASSYGGARRTIYF. The CDR3 bases are TGTGCCAGCAGTTATGGCGGGGCCCGGAGAACCATATATTTT.

The J gene is TRBJ1-3, the V gene TRBV11-2; 7 bases map to TRBD1. The trim removed 1 base at V and 0 bases at J, leaving 3 bases unmatched. The CDR3 runs to 16 residues. The germline CDR1 and CDR2 sequences are SGHAT and FQNNGV. Here the CDR3 DNA reads TGTGCCAGCAGCTTAGCAGGGGGGAACTCTGGAAACACCATATATTTT. It yields the protein CASSLAGGNSGNTIYF.

The chain links TRBV28 to TRBJ2-7, with a tentative D call TRBD1 (6 bases). The V end was cut by 3 bases, the J end by 7 bases, with 10 bases between. The CDR3 is 12 residues long. CDR1 is MDHEN and CDR2 is SYDVKM in the germline V gene. CDR3 nucleotides: TGTGCCAGCAGTTTGGGGGCCTCGGAGCAGTACTTC. Residues: CASSLGASEQYF.

This rearrangement joins TRBV6-5 to TRBJ2-2, with D maybe TRBD2 (6 bases). The CDR3 runs 15 residues. Germline V CDR1 and CDR2: MNHEY, SVGAGI. The ends were cut back, 6 bases at V and 2 bases at J, with 13 bases in the middle. The CDR3 DNA reads TGTGCCAGCAGCCCCGGGACTTCCAACACCGGGGAGCTGTTTTTT. Its protein is CASSPGTSNTGELFF.

In DNA form, the CDR3 reads TGTGCCAGGAGGACCTCTGGAAACACCATATATTTT. It encodes CARRTSGNTIYF. This sequence joins TRBV7-6 and TRBJ1-3; no firm D call. The CDR3 contains 12 residues. V lost 9 bases and J 0 bases, leaving 6 bases between the germline ends. Germline CDR1 and CDR2: SGHVS and FNYEAQ. The complete variable domain, with remaining parts taken from reference TRBV7-6 and TRBJ1-3, reads GAGVSQSPRYKVTKRGQDVALRCDPISGHVSLYWYRQALGQGPEFLTYFNYEAQQDKSGLPNDRFSAERPEGSISTLTIQRTEQRDSAMYRCARRTSGNTIYFGEGSWLTVV.

The chain employs TRBV11-2 and TRBJ2-1; TRBD2 is a possible D gene (7 bases). The CDR3 is made up of 16 amino acids. Deletions cut 5 bases from V and 4 bases from J, with 18 bases between. Germline V gene lookup returns CDR1 SGHAT and CDR2 FQNNGV. The CDR3 DNA reads as TGTGCCAGCAGCCTGTTGGGGGCGGGGGAGTACAATGAGCAGTTCTTC. Translated, it gives CASSLLGAGEYNEQFF.

This CDR3 reads CASSFTGASPYGYTF. CDR3 nucleotide sequence: TGTGCCAGCAGCTTCACAGGGGCCAGCCCCTATGGCTACACCTTC. This chain uses TRBV13 with TRBJ1-2; 7 bases map to TRBD1. This CDR3 region has 15 residues. The V gene end was trimmed by 3 bases and the J gene end by 4 bases; junction bases not matched to a gene: 8. In germline, CDR1 is PRHDT, CDR2 FYEKMQ (reference sequence).

This chain connects TRBV30 to TRBJ1-1; tentative D call: TRBD1 (5 bases). Deletions cut 1 base from V and 4 bases from J, with 19 bases between. Per the germline V gene, CDR1 is GTSNPN and CDR2 is SVGIG (reference sequence). CDR3 length: 16 residues. The CDR3 nucleotides are TGTGCCTGGAGTGGAGGGACTTTGAGAAAACTCACTGAAGCTTTCTTT. Its protein is CAWSGGTLRKLTEAFF.

The gene calls are TRBV10-1 and TRBJ2-3, with 7 bases that match TRBD1. CDR1 is WNHNN, CDR2 SYGVQD, per germline (reference sequence). The CDR3 loop spans 15 amino acids. V gave up 6 bases and J gave up 4 bases; unmatched junction bases: 10. Written as DNA, the CDR3 is TGCGCCAGCAGCGCGACCCCCGGGACAGCAGATACGCAGTATTTT. It is translated as CASSATPGTADTQYF.

The J gene is TRBJ2-5, the V gene TRBV5-5; D remains ambiguous. V gave up 1 base and J gave up 4 bases, with 8 bases separating them. Germline lookup yields CDR1 SGHKS and CDR2 YYEKEE (reference sequence). This CDR3 spans 13 amino acids. The CDR3 bases are TGTGCCAGCAGCTTGCCCCGTTCAGAGACCCAGTACTTC. Its translation: CASSLPRSETQYF.

The chain combines TRBV9 with TRBJ2-6; D is possibly TRBD1 (6 bases). V dropped 4 bases and J dropped 4 bases, with 15 bases sitting between them. This CDR3 is built from 16 residues. Germline V gene data show CDR1 as SGDLS and CDR2 as YYNGEE. The CDR3 DNA sequence: TGTGCCAGCAGCTCAGGAGTTGGGACAGGGGCCAACGTCCTGACTTTC. It codes for CASSSGVGTGANVLTF.

The rearrangement uses TRBV30 and TRBJ1-4; 7 nucleotides match TRBD1. Germline V gene lookup returns CDR1 GTSNPN and CDR2 SVGIG (reference sequence). J gave up 1 base and V 5 bases, and 13 bases lay outside the gene matches. CDR3 length: 17 amino acids. In DNA, the CDR3 is TGTGCCTGGTTATGGACAGGAAGGGGAATAACTAATGAAAAACTGTTTTTT. Amino acids: CAWLWTGRGITNEKLFF.

The rearrangement uses TRBV19 and TRBJ1-2; 7 nucleotides align to TRBD1. Germline V gene lookup returns CDR1 LNHDA and CDR2 SQIVND (reference sequence). Trimming removed 2 bases from V and 4 bases from J; junction bases left unmatched: 7. This CDR3 is built from 15 residues. The CDR3 bases are TGTGCCAGTAGTATAAGGCCAGGGGGGGCCTATGGCTACACCTTC. This codes for CASSIRPGGAYGYTF.

The chain carries TRBV18 and TRBJ2-3; D remains ambiguous. Deletions cut 5 bases from V and 5 bases from J, with 11 bases between. Germline CDR1 KGHSH, CDR2 LQKENI. This CDR3 region has 13 residues. The CDR3 loop reads CASSSTPGDTQYF. DNA for the CDR3: TGTGCCAGCTCATCGACCCCTGGAGATACGCAGTATTTT.

The V gene is TRBV4-1, the J gene TRBJ1-4; D might be TRBD1 (6 bases). Germline CDR1 reads MGHRA; CDR2 reads YSYEKL. This CDR3 is built from 16 residues. Trimming took off 1 base at V and 0 bases at J, with 9 bases between the two ends. CDR3 loop: CASSQGGAPTNEKLFF. Here the CDR3 DNA reads TGCGCCAGCAGCCAAGGGGGGGCCCCAACTAATGAAAAACTGTTTTTT.

This chain connects TRBV18 to TRBJ1-2, with TRBD1 as a possible D gene (6 bases). The CDR3 runs 16 residues. The V gene's germline CDR1 is KGHSH and CDR2 LQKENI. Trimming removed 6 bases at V and 6 bases at J, with 23 bases between. The CDR3 DNA sequence: TGTGCCAGCTCTCCCCCGGGACAAGGTTATGTCAATGGCTACACCTTC. Its protein product is CASSPPGQGYVNGYTF.

This clone was recorded once. The J gene is TRBJ2-7, the V gene TRBV15; 9 bases fit TRBD1. After removal of 1 base from V and 3 bases from J, the junction contained 7 bases not matched to a gene. The CDR3 spans 16 residues. Germline V gene sequence: CDR1 LNHNV, CDR2 YYDKDF (reference sequence). CDR3 nucleotides: TGTGCCACCAGCAGAGGAGGGGGACAGGGAATCTACGAGCAGTACTTC. The encoded protein is CATSRGGGQGIYEQYF.

This clone was recorded only once. J is TRBJ2-2 and V is TRBV5-1; 8 bases align to TRBD2. Germline CDR1 SGHRS, CDR2 YFSETQ. CDR3 length equals 14 residues. The trim removed 5 bases at V and 4 bases at J, leaving 4 bases unmatched. As DNA, the CDR3 is TGCGCCAGCAGTCCCCGGGGGGGCACCGGGGAGCTGTTTTTT. It yields the protein CASSPRGGTGELFF. The full variable domain, its missing parts supplied by reference TRBV5-1 and TRBJ2-2, is KAGVTQTPRYLIKTRGQQVTLSCSPISGHRSVSWYQQTPGQGLQFLFEYFSETQRNKGNFPGRFSGRQFSNSRSEMNVSTLELGDSALYLCASSPRGGTGELFFGEGSRLTVL.

The chain has TRBV7-6 and TRBJ1-6; tentative D call: TRBD1 (6 bases). Trimming pared 5 bases from V and 0 bases from J, leaving 11 bases between. The CDR3 has 16 residues. CDR1 and CDR2 (germline): SGHVS, FNYEAQ. CDR3 loop: CASSPTGSSYNSPLHF. CDR3 nucleotide sequence: TGTGCCAGCAGCCCTACAGGGAGCTCCTATAATTCACCCCTCCACTTT.

This clone has only a few counts. DNA for the CDR3: TGTGCCAGCAGCTTGGCGCCGGGACAGGGGGCTTCGAGCTATGGCTACACCTTC. Its translation: CASSLAPGQGASSYGYTF. The V call is TRBV5-5, the J call TRBJ1-2; TRBD1 matches 12 bases. The CDR3 totals 18 residues. Germline CDR1 SGHKS, CDR2 YYEKEE (reference sequence). The junction had 10 bases not matched to a gene; V was cut back by 0 bases and J by 4 bases.

The rearrangement uses TRBV5-6 and TRBJ1-2, with D unclear. Germline V gives CDR1 SGHDT, CDR2 YYEEEE. V lost 6 bases to trimming and J lost 2 bases, with 11 bases between them. The CDR3 runs 13 residues. CDR3 bases: TGTGCCAGCAAAGAGGTCTTAAACTATGGCTACACCTTC. Protein product: CASKEVLNYGYTF. The variable domain in full, completed from reference TRBV5-6 and TRBJ1-2, reads DAGVTQSPTHLIKTRGQQVTLRCSPKSGHDTVSWYQQALGQGPQFIFQYYEEEERQRGNFPDRFSGHQFPNYSSELNVNALLLGDSALYLCASKEVLNYGYTFGSGTRLTVV.

The chain has TRBV19 and TRBJ1-2; D perhaps matches TRBD1 (6 bases). Germline CDR1 LNHDA, CDR2 SQIVND (reference sequence). The CDR3 length is 15 residues. With 7 bases removed from V and 0 bases from J, the gap between germline ends came to 15 bases. The DNA of the CDR3 is TGTGCCAGTACCCGCGGACAGCAAGCTAACTATGGCTACACCTTC. Encoded protein: CASTRGQQANYGYTF. Drawing the rest from reference TRBV19 and TRBJ1-2, the complete variable domain is DGGITQSPKYLFRKEGQNVTLSCEQNLNHDAMYWYRQDPGQGLRLIYYSQIVNDFQKGDIAEGYSVSREKKESFPLTVTSAQKNPTAFYLCASTRGQQANYGYTFGSGTRLTVV.